A selection of T cell receptor beta chains follows, all from one sample in a study of cytomegalovirus exposure and HLA in healthy donors. Measured with immunoSEQ multiplex PCR; TCRdb has only the in-frame clones, and not every one. The sample comprises about 110,000 clones, around 85% of which are singletons, and 3% to 3.5% rests with the top ten. Sequencing was done on a sample of PBMCs. All receptors derive from a woman aged 18-29 years in good health and CMV-seronegative. CDR3s include the opening cysteine and the closing phenylalanine or tryptophan. A D gene is named only where the DNA matches it firmly. The size field is filled for only some rows; it gives once, few, many or a size class.

>TRBV11-1|TRBD2|-|TRBJ2-5
CASSHAGSGGARETQYF
TGTGCCAGCAGCCACGCCGGCAGCGGGGGGGCGCGGGAGACCCAGTACTTC
>TRBV6-5|-|once|TRBJ1-4
CASSYIGGNEKLFF
TGTGCCAGCAGTTATATCGGGGGTAATGAAAAACTGTTTTTT
>TRBV29-1|-|-|TRBJ1-1
CSVEGTGEAFF
TGCAGCGTTGAAGGAACGGGTGAAGCTTTCTTT
>TRBV27|-|-|TRBJ2-7
CASSPGTFRYEQYF
TGTGCCAGCAGTCCGGGGACTTTCCGGTACGAGCAGTACTTC
>TRBV2|TRBD2|few|TRBJ2-5
CASSSLTGLVGETQYF
TGTGCCAGCAGTTCACTCACCGGACTAGTAGGCGAGACCCAGTACTTC
>TRBV6-4|TRBD1|-|TRBJ1-6
CASSDGTGPHSPLHF
TGTGCCAGCAGTGACGGGACAGGGCCCCATTCACCCCTCCACTTT
>TRBV27|TRBD1|-|TRBJ2-7
CASSLSTGREQYF
TGTGCCAGCAGTTTATCGACAGGGCGCGAGCAGTACTTC
>TRBV7-9|-|-|TRBJ2-7
CASSASWSYEQYF
TGTGCCAGCAGCGCGAGTTGGTCCTACGAGCAGTACTTC
>TRBV6-6|-|few|TRBJ1-5
CASRLYSNQPQHF
TGTGCCAGCAGACTCTATAGCAATCAGCCCCAGCATTTT
>TRBV28|TRBD1|-|TRBJ1-5
CASSHTTFFRDRGKDQPQHF
TGTGCCAGCAGTCATACTACATTCTTCCGGGACAGGGGGAAGGATCAGCCCCAGCATTTT
>TRBV10-3|-|-|TRBJ1-2
CAIGIDYGYTF
TGTGCCATCGGCATCGACTATGGCTACACCTTC
>TRBV28|TRBD1|-|TRBJ1-2
CASSFASVEGAGGYTF
TGTGCCAGCAGTTTTGCCAGTGTCGAGGGGGCGGGTGGCTACACCTTC
>TRBV7-3|-|-|TRBJ1-1
CASSLTGRDTEAFF
TGTGCCAGCAGCTTAACGGGCAGGGACACTGAAGCTTTCTTT
>TRBV30|-|-|TRBJ1-6
CAWSRLLVGYNSPLHF
TGTGCCTGGAGCCGTCTCCTCGTCGGTTATAATTCACCCCTCCACTTT
>TRBV28|-|-|TRBJ1-4
CASSSASSRGNEKLFF
TGTGCCAGCAGTTCGGCATCCTCCAGGGGAAATGAAAAACTGTTTTTT
>TRBV11-2|TRBD1|once|TRBJ1-1
CASSLAQGSGAFF
TGTGCCAGCAGCTTAGCACAGGGGTCTGGAGCTTTCTTT